This T cell receptor (beta chain) was recorded in a study of blood T cell repertoires in COVID-19. The germline V gene has CDR1 SEHNR and CDR2 FQNEAQ (reference sequence). V gave up 8 bases and J gave up 2 bases, with 12 bases separating them. The CDR3 length is 13 residues. Participants' own reports of clinical history determined their cohort assignment. Exposed enrollees encountered a COVID-19 case at some point within 2 weeks before study entry. The authors' processing: Amplifying reference gene primers gave estimates of nucleated cell counts. Sequencing was performed with immunoSEQ multiplex PCR; in TCRdb, only in-frame clones are kept and a portion is missing. The V and J calls and clone size are taken from that table; D and trimming were inferred from the DNA. The data show 220,000 or so clones, 70% to 90% seen once.

The gene calls are TRBV7-9 and TRBJ1-1; TRBD1 is a possible D gene (6 bases). The sequencing sample was made of PBMCs or T cells enriched from blood (not recorded which). This receptor was taken from a man aged 50-60 years who had been exposed to COVID-19. As DNA, the CDR3 is TGTGCCAGCGAAGGACAGCTTAACACTGAAGCTTTCTTT. It is translated as CASEGQLNTEAFF.